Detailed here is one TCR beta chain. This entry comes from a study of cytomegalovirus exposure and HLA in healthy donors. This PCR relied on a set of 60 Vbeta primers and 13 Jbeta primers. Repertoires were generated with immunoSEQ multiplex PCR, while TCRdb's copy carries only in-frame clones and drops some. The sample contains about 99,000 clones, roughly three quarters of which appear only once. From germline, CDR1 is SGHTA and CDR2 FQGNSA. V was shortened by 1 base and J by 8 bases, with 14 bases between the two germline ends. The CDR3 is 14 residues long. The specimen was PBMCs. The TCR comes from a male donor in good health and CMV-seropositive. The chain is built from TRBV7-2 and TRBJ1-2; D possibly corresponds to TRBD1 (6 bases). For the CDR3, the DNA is TGTGCCAGCAGCTTAGGGGGGCGAAGGGGCGGCTACACCTTC. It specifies CASSLGGRRGGYTF.